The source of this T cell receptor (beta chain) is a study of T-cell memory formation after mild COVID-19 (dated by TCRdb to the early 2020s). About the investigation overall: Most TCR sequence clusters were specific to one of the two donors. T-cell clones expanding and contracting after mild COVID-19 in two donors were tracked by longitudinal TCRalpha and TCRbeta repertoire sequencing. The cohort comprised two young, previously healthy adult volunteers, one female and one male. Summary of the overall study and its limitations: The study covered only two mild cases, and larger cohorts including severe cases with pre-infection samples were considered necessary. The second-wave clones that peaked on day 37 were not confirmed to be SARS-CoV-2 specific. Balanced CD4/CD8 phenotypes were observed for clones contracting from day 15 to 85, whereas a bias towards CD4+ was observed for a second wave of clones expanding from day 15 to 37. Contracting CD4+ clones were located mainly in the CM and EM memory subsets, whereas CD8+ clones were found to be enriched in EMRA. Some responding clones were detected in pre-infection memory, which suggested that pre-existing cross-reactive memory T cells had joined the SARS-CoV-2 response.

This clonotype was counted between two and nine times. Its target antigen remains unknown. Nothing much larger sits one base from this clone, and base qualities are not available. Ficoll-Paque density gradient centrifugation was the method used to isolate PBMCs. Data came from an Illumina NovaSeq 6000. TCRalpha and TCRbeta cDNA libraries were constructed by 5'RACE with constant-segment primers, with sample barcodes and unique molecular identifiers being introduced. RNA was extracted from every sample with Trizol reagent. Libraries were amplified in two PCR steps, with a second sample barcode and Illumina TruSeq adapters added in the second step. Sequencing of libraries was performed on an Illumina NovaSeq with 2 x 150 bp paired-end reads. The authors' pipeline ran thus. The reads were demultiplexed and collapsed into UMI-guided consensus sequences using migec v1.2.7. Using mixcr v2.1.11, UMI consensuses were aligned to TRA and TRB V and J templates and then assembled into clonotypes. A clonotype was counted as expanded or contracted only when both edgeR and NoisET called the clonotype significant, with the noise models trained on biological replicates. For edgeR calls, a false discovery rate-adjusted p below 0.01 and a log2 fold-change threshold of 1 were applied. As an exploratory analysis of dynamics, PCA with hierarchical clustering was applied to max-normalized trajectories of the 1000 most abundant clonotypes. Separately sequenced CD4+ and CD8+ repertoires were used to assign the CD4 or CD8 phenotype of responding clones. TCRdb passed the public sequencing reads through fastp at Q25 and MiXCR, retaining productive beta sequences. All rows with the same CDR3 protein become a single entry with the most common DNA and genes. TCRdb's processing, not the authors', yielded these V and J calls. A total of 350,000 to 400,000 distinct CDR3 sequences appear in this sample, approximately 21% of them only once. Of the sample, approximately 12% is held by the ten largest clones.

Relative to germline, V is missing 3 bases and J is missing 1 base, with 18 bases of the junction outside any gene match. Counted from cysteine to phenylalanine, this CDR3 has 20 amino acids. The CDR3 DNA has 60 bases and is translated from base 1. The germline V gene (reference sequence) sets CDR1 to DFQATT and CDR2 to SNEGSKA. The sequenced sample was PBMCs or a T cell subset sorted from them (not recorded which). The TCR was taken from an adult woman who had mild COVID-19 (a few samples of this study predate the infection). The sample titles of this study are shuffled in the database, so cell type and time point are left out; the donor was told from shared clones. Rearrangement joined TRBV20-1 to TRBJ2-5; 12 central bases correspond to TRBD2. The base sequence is TGCAGTGCTAGTGACGGTGGAGAAGCGGCTAGCGGGAGGGTCCAAGAGACCCAGTACTTC. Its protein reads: CSASDGGEAASGRVQETQYF.